This T cell receptor (beta chain) was obtained from a study of blood T cell repertoires in COVID-19. Overall study context: Both acute and convalescent COVID-19 samples were obtained from the United States, Italy and Spain.

Original methodology: Estimated nucleated cell counts came from reference gene primer amplification. Assay used: immunoSEQ multiplex PCR; TCRdb lists only in-frame clones, some missing. From that table come the V and J calls and clone size; the DNA was used to work out D and trimming. The sample shows 200,000 to 250,000 clones, around 84% of them seen only once. This clone was seen only a few times. With 5 bases removed from V and 8 bases from J, the gap between germline ends came to 21 bases. The CDR3 is 14 amino acids. Germline CDR1 reads SQVTM; CDR2 reads ANQGSEA. The source of this sequence is an elderly woman with active or convalescent COVID-19. The chain links TRBV29-1 to TRBJ2-5; D is possibly TRBD1 (7 bases). What was sequenced was peripheral blood. The CDR3 bases are TGCAGCGTTAAAGGTGGAGGGGGCAGGGTAACCCAGTACTTC. It specifies CSVKGGGGRVTQYF.